The next 7 T cell receptor beta chains were all read from a single sample in a study of CD8+ T cells in alopecia areata. Stated treatment: oral pan-JAK inhibitor, 5-10 mg twice daily. In each case, RNA was isolated and then reverse transcribed into cDNA as the sequencing template. Repertoires were generated with immunoSEQ multiplex PCR, while TCRdb's copy carries only in-frame clones and drops some. There are about 190,000 clones in the sample; around 60% occur only once, and around 0.7% lies in the top ten. This material consisted of CD4+ T cells sorted from blood, taken at week 4, from a patient treated with tofacitinib. These receptors were taken from a human donor with alopecia areata.

This clone was seen more than once but under ten times. The chain combines TRBV4-1 with TRBJ2-7, with TRBD2 identical over 9 bases. From germline, CDR1 is MGHRA and CDR2 YSYEKL. CDR3 length equals 17 residues. The V and J ends lost 4 bases and 2 bases, in that order; junction bases with no gene match: 12. DNA of the CDR3: TGCGCCAGCAGCCTAAAGGAGCGACTAGCGGAGCCCTACGAGCAGTACTTC. This codes for CASSLKERLAEPYEQYF.

This sequence joins TRBV29-1 and TRBJ2-3, with D perhaps assigned TRBD1 or TRBD2 (5 bases each). The CDR3 has 13 amino acids. Germline V gives CDR1 SQVTM, CDR2 ANQGSEA. With 7 bases removed from V and 0 bases from J, the gap between germline ends came to 11 bases. CDR3 sequence (DNA): TGCAGCGCTGGGACGGACAGCACAGATACGCAGTATTTT. This translates into CSAGTDSTDTQYF.

The CDR3 DNA is TGTGCCAGCAGTCTTTTCCCGACTAGCGGCACAGATACGCAGTATTTT. The encoded protein is CASSLFPTSGTDTQYF. The chain recombines TRBV27 with TRBJ2-3; 8 bases line up with TRBD2. J was trimmed by 1 base and V by 5 bases; bases with no gene match: 8. The CDR3 runs 16 residues. CDR1 and CDR2 from the germline V gene are MNHEY and SMNVEV (reference sequence).

The chain has TRBV10-3 and TRBJ2-1; D gene unclear. V lost 2 bases, J lost 7 bases, and 3 bases lay in between. The CDR3 runs 11 residues. Germline V gives CDR1 ENHRY, CDR2 SYGVKD. CDR3 nucleotide sequence: TGTGCCATCAGTGAGGTGAATGAGCAGTTCTTC. Translated, it gives CAISEVNEQFF.

This rearrangement joins TRBV29-1 to TRBJ2-1; D is perhaps TRBD2 (5 bases). V lost 4 bases to trimming and J lost 2 bases, with 9 bases between them. The germline V gene has CDR1 SQVTM and CDR2 ANQGSEA. This CDR3 has 13 residues. The CDR3 loop reads CSVARVTYNEQFF. CDR3 sequence (DNA): TGCAGCGTTGCGAGGGTAACCTACAATGAGCAGTTCTTC.

The chain is built from TRBV10-3 and TRBJ1-2; no clear D. This CDR3 is 12 amino acids long. Per germline, CDR1 ENHRY and CDR2 SYGVKD. Between the trimmed V and J ends, which lost 0 bases and 7 bases, there was a span of 6 bases. CDR3 bases: TGTGCCATCAGTGAGTCCGAGAGTGGCTACACCTTC. Protein: CAISESESGYTF.

The chain employs TRBV30 and TRBJ2-7, with D tentatively TRBD1 (5 bases). Germline assignment: CDR1 GTSNPN and CDR2 SVGIG (reference sequence). Trimming removed 0 bases from V and 6 bases from J, with 12 bases in between. This CDR3 is 13 amino acids long. The CDR3 loop reads CAWSVWQGSEQYF. CDR3 DNA sequence: TGTGCCTGGAGTGTATGGCAGGGCTCCGAGCAGTACTTC.